Here is one TCR beta chain with its context. CDR1 and CDR2 (germline): SGHRS, YFSETQ. The ends lost 0 bases at V and 0 bases at J; junction bases unmatched: 4. The length of the CDR3 is 16 residues. The data originate from a study of blood T cell repertoires in COVID-19. Clones were sequenced by immunoSEQ multiplex PCR, and TCRdb holds only the in-frame ones, with some missing. This sample has about 440,000 clones, with 88% found just once. The genes are TRBV5-1 and TRBJ2-3, with TRBD2 matching over 7 bases. The sequenced material came from peripheral blood. This TCR was sampled from a woman aged 45 to 65 with COVID-19, enrolled during active disease. The CDR3 DNA reads TGCGCCAGCAGCTTGGCCGGGGGGAAGAGCACAGATACGCAGTATTTT. Protein product: CASSLAGGKSTDTQYF.